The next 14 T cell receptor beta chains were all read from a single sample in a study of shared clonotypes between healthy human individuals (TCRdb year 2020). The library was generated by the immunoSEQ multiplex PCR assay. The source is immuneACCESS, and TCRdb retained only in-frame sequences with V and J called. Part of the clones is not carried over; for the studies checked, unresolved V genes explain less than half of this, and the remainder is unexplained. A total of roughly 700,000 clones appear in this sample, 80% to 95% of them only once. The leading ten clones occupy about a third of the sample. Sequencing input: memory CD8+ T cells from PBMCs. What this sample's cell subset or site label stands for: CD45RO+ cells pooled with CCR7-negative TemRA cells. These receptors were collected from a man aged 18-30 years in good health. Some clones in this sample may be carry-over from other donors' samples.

The CDR3 region is CASSLRLDRYNEQFF. Here the CDR3 DNA reads TGTGCCAGCAGTCTTCGATTGGACAGATACAATGAGCAGTTCTTC. The chain joins TRBV7-9 to TRBJ2-1, with D possibly being TRBD1 (6 bases). There are 15 residues in the CDR3. V dropped 6 bases and J dropped 4 bases, with 16 bases sitting between them. Germline V gene data show CDR1 as SEHNR and CDR2 as FQNEAQ (reference sequence).

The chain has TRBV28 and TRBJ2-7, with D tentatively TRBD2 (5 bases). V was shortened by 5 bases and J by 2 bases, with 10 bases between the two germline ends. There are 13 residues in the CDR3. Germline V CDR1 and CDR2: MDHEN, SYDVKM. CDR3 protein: CASSPEDPYEQYF. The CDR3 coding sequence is TGTGCCAGCAGTCCGGAGGACCCCTACGAGCAGTACTTC.

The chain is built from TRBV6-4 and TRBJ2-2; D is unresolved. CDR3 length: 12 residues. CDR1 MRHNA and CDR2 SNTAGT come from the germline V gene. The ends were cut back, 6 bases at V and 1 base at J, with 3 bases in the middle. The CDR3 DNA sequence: TGTGCCAGCAGACAGAACACCGGGGAGCTGTTTTTT. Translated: CASRQNTGELFF.

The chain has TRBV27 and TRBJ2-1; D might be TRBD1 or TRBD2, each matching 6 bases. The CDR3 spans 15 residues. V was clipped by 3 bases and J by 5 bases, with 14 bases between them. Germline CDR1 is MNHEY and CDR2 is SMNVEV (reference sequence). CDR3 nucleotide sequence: TGTGCCAGCAGTTTCTTGGGGGGCTTGCACAATGAGCAGTTCTTC. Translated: CASSFLGGLHNEQFF.

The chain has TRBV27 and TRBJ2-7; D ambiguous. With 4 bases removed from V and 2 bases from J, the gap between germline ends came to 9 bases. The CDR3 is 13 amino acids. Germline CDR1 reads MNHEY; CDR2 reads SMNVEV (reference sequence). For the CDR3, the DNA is TGTGCCAGCAGTTACGGCCTGACCTACGAGCAGTACTTC. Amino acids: CASSYGLTYEQYF.

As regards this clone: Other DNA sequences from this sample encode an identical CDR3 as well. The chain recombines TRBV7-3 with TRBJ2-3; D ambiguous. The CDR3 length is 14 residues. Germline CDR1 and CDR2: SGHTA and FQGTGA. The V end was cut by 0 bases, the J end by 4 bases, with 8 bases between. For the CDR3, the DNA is TGTGCCAGCAGCTTAACAGGTGGCGCAGATACGCAGTATTTT. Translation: CASSLTGGADTQYF. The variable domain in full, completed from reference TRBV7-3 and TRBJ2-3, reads GAGVSQTPSNKVTEKGKYVELRCDPISGHTALYWYRQSLGQGPEFLIYFQGTGAADDSGLPNDRFFAVRPEGSVSTLKIQRTERGDSAVYLCASSLTGGADTQYFGPGTRLTVL.

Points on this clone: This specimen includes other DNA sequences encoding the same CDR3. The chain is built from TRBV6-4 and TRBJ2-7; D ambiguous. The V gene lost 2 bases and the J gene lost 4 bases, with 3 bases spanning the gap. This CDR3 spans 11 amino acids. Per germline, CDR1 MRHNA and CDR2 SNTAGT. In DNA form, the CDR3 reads TGTGCCAGCAGTGACGGTTACGAGCAGTACTTC. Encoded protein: CASSDGYEQYF.

As DNA, the CDR3 is TGTGCCTGGAGTGGGGCAGGGTCAGATTCACCCCTCCACTTT. Its translation is CAWSGAGSDSPLHF. The gene calls are TRBV30 and TRBJ1-6, with D perhaps matching TRBD1 (5 bases). The CDR3 length is 14 residues. From germline, CDR1 is GTSNPN and CDR2 SVGIG (reference sequence). Trimming took 1 base from V and 8 from J, leaving 12 bases between them.

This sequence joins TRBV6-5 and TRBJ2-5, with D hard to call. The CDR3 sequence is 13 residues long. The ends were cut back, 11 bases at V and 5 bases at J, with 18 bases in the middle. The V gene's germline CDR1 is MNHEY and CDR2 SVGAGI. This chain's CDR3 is CASNGPARETQYF. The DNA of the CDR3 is TGTGCCTCCAACGGACCAGCGAGGGAGACCCAGTACTTC.

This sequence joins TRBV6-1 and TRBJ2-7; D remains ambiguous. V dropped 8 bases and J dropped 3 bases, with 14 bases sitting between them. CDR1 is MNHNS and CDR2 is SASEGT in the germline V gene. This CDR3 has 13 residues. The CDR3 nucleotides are TGTGCCAGCGCGAGGCCTGGTCGCTACGAGCAGTACTTC. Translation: CASARPGRYEQYF.

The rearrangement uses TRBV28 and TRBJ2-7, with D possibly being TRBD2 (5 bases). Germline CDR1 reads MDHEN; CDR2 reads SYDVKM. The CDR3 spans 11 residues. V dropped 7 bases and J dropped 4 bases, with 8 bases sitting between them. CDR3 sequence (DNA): TGTGCCAGCAAACTAGGGTACGAGCAGTACTTC. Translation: CASKLGYEQYF. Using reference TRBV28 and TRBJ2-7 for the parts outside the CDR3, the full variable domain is DVKVTQSSRYLVKRTGEKVFLECVQDMDHENMFWYRQDPGLGLRLIYFSYDVKMKEKGDIPEGYSVSREKKERFSLILESASTNQTSMYLCASKLGYEQYFGPGTRLTVT.

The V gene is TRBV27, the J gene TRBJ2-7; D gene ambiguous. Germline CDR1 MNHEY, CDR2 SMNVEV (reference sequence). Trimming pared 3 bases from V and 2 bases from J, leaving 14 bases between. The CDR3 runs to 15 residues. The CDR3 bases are TGTGCCAGCAGTTTGTTCGCGGCTAATCCCTACGAGCAGTACTTC. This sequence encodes CASSLFAANPYEQYF.

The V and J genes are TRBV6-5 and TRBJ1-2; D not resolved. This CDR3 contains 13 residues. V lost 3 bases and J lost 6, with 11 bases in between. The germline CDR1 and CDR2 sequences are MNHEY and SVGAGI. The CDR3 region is CASSYLGSDGYTF. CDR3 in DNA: TGTGCCAGCAGTTATCTAGGTTCGGATGGCTACACCTTC.

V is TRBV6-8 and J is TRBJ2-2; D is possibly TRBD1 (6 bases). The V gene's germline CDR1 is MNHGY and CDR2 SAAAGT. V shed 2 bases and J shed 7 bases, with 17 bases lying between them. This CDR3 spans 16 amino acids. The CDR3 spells CASSYLGQGISGELFF. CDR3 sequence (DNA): TGTGCCAGCAGTTACCTGGGCCAGGGGATCAGCGGGGAGCTGTTTTTT.